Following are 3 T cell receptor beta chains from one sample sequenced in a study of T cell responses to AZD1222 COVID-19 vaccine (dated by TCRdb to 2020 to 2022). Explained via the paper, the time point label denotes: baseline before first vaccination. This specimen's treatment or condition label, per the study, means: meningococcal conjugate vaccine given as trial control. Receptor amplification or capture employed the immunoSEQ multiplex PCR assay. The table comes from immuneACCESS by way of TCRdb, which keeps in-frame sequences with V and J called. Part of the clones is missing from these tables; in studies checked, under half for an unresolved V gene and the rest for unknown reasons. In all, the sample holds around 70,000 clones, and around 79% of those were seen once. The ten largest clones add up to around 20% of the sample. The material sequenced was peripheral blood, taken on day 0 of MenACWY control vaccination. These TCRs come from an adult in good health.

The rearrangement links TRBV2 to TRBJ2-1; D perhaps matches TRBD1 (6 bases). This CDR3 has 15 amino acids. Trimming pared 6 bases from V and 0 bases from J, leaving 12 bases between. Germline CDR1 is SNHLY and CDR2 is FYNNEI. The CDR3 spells CASRFGQTSYNEQFF. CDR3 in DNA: TGTGCCAGCAGGTTCGGACAGACCTCCTACAATGAGCAGTTCTTC.

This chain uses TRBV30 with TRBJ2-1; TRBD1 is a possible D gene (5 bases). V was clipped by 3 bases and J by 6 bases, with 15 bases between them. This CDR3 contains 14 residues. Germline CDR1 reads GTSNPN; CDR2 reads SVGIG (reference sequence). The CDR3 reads CAWRGPLGRNEQFF. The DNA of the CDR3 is TGTGCCTGGAGGGGCCCCTTGGGGCGCAATGAGCAGTTCTTC.

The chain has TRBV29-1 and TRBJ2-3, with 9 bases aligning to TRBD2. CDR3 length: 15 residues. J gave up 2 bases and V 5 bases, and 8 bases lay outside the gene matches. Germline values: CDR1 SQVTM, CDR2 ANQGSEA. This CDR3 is CSVLLAGHSTDTQYF. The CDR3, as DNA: TGCAGCGTTCTACTAGCGGGCCACTCCACAGATACGCAGTATTTT.